This TCR beta chain was sequenced during a study of blood T cell repertoires in COVID-19 (dated by TCRdb to about 2020). General notes on the study: Collaborator samples came from the United States, Italy and Spain and covered acute and convalescent phases of COVID-19. The prospective study material was composed of cDNA or gDNA derived from T cells, B-cell-depleted T cells, or PBMCs. The dataset comprised deeply sampled blood TCRbeta repertoires from subjects exposed to, actively infected with, or recovered from COVID-19. The repertoires were released in a freely available public database intended as a resource for research on the immune response to SARS-CoV-2. Samples were obtained from the ongoing ImmuneRACE study (first 160 participants) and from approximately 1,200 subjects provided by 6 global collaborators. The sample metadata nearly always contained a de-identified subject ID, COVID-19 status, age in years and sex. Where HLA class I and class II types were available, the types were taken from metadata supplied by the sample provider, not from assay-based typing. Broader findings and caveats from the paper: The amount of clinical and demographic metadata varied by source and participant and was provided uncurated.

Counted from cysteine to phenylalanine, this CDR3 has 16 amino acids. Kept here is only the CDR3 DNA, which spans 48 bases and is read in frame from base 1. Reading the germline V gene gives CDR1 SGHRS and CDR2 YFSETQ. Unmatched junction bases come to 6, with V trimmed by 0 bases and J by 3 bases. TCRbeta CDR3 regions were amplified from genomic DNA using the immunoSEQ Assay, a bias-controlled multiplex PCR. The authors processed their data as follows. Nucleated cell counts per sample were estimated from amplification of reference gene primers within the assay. Sequence reads were collapsed and filtered to measure the absolute abundance of every unique TCRbeta CDR3 rearrangement. For each sample, productive Simpson clonality was calculated by taking the square root of Simpson's diversity index across productive rearrangements. As stored in TCRdb, this immuneACCESS dataset retains in-frame rearrangements with V and J assigned. A fraction of the clones does not appear; measured against another copy, unresolved V genes explain less than half of the discrepancy, and the remainder lacks a known reason. V, J and clone size derive from that table, while D and trimming were established from the DNA sequence. For this sample there are a few hundred thousand clones; about nine tenths appear just once. The leading ten clones occupy around an eighth of the sample.

This clone was seen a single time. It has no known antigen specificity. Per-base quality was not reported, and no clone a single base away is much larger than it. At one collaborating source in Seattle, patients were enrolled during active infection and were followed longitudinally through the course of disease. Whole blood was collected in K2EDTA tubes by collaborating institutions according to the institutions' own protocols. For TCRbeta analysis, collaborators shipped samples in one of three forms: frozen whole blood, isolated PBMCs, or DNA extracted from either of those sample types. This receptor chain uses TRBV5-1 and TRBJ2-7; TRBD2 agrees with 10 junctional bases. Sequenced input: peripheral blood. The TCR originated in a woman in her forties or fifties with COVID-19, enrolled during active disease. The DNA sequence is as follows: TGCGCCAGCAGCTTGGGAATAGCGGGGGGAGGCTACGAGCAGTACTTC. Its protein product is CASSLGIAGGGYEQYF.